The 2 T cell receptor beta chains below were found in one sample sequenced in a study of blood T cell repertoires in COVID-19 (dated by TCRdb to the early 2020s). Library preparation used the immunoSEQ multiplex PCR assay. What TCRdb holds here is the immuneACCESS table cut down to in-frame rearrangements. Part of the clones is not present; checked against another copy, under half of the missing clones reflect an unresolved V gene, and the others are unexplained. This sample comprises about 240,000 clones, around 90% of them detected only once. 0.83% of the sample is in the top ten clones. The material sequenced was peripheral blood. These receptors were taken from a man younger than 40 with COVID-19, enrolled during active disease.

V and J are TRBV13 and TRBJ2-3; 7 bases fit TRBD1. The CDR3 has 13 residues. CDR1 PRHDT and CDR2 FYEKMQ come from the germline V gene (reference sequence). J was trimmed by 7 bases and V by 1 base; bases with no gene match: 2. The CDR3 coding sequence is TGTGCCAGCAGCTTAGCGGGACAGAATACGCAGTATTTT. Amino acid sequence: CASSLAGQNTQYF.

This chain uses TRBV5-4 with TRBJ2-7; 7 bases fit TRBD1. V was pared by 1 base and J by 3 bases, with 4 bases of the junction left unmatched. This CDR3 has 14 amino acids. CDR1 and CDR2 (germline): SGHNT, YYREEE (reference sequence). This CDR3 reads CASSLTGVFYEQYF. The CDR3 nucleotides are TGTGCCAGCAGCTTGACAGGGGTTTTCTACGAGCAGTACTTC.